This T cell receptor beta chain was found in a study of cytomegalovirus exposure and HLA in healthy donors. On the study more broadly: Of over 300 genotyped donors, approximately 84% clustered with self-reported Caucasian donors.

Whole-study findings and limits: For TCR beta chains, V- and J-gene trimming was later linked to a missense DCLRE1C variant. In a later analysis, across HLA loci, associated TCR counts were highest for DRB1, lowest for HLA-C.

There are 13 residues in the CDR3. Germline-derived CDR1 and CDR2 are GTSNPN and SVGIG (reference sequence). Germline trimming cut 1 base from V and 5 bases from J; bases unmatched to any gene: 4. It was with 60 Vbeta and 13 Jbeta primers that the PCR ran. The table came from immunoSEQ multiplex PCR; TCRdb's copy has only in-frame clones and leaves some out. The sample holds about 120,000 clones, 81% seen once. A remark on this clone: Its antigen remains unknown.

Sequenced sample: PBMCs. V and J are TRBV30 and TRBJ1-1; 7 bases align to TRBD1. This sequence originates from a man aged 18 to 30 in good health and CMV-seropositive. DNA of the CDR3: TGTGCCTGGAGTGGACAGGGATGGACTGAAGCTTTCTTT. It encodes CAWSGQGWTEAFF.